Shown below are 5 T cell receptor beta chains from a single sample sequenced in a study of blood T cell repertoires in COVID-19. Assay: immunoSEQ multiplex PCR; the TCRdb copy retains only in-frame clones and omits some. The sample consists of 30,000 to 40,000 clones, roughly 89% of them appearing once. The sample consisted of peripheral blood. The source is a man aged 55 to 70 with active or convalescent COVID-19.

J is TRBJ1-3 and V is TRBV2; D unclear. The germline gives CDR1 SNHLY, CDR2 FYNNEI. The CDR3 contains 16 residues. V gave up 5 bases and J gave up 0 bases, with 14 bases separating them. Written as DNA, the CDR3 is TGTGCCAGCAGTAAAGAGACCGCTAGCTCTGGAAACACCATATATTTT. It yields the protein CASSKETASSGNTIYF.

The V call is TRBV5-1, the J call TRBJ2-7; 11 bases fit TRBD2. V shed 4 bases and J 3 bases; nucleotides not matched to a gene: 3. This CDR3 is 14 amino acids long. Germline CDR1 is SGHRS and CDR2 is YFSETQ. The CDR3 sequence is CASSATSGGYEQYF. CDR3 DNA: TGCGCCAGCAGCGCAACTAGCGGGGGCTACGAGCAGTACTTC.

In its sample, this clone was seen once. CDR3 sequence (DNA): TGTGCCTGGAGTCGTTCAGGGGTTTCAGGAAGGTATGGCTACACCTTC. It is translated as CAWSRSGVSGRYGYTF. This rearrangement joins TRBV30 to TRBJ1-2; TRBD1 is a possible D gene (6 bases). The CDR3 length is 16 residues. Between the trimmed V and J ends, which lost 2 bases and 5 bases, there was a span of 21 bases. Germline V gene lookup returns CDR1 GTSNPN and CDR2 SVGIG (reference sequence).

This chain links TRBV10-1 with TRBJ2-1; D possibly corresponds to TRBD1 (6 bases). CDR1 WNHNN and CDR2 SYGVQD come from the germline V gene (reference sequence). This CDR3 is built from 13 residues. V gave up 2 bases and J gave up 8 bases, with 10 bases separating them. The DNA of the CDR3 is TGCGCCAGCAGTGAGATTCCAGGGGATGAGCAGTTCTTC. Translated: CASSEIPGDEQFF.

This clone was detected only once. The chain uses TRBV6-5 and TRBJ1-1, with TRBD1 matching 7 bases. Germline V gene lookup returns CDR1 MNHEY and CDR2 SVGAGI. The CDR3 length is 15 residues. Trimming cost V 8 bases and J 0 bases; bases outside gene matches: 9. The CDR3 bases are TGTGCCAGCGTGGCAGGGGGTCAAATGAACACTGAAGCTTTCTTT. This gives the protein CASVAGGQMNTEAFF.